These T cell receptor beta chains were read from a single sample in a study of blood T cell repertoires in COVID-19. Sequencing used immunoSEQ multiplex PCR; TCRdb keeps in-frame clones, though not all of them. The data show around 170,000 clones, with 89% seen just once and approximately 2% held by the top ten. Sample: peripheral blood. The receptors originated from a man aged 18 to 29 who had recovered from COVID-19. CDR3s include the opening cysteine and the closing phenylalanine or tryptophan. The order of the fields is clone size, D gene, J gene, V gene, CDR3 length, CDR3 DNA, CDR3 protein. The D gene is left open where the match is weak. Where a row states a size, it is once, few, many or the class of an expanded clone; other rows omit it.

few	NA	TRBJ1-1	TRBV10-2	14	TGCGCCAGCAATTCGGGACACGCGAACACTGAAGCTTTCTTT	CASNSGHANTEAFF
NA	NA	TRBJ1-2	TRBV24-1	15	TGTGCCACCAGTGATATTTTCACAGCCCCAGGGGGCTACACCTTC	CATSDIFTAPGGYTF
NA	TRBD1	TRBJ1-1	TRBV6-1	14	TGTGCCAGCAGTGAAGCGGGGACAGGGGATGAAGCTTTCTTT	CASSEAGTGDEAFF
NA	NA	TRBJ2-3	TRBV25-1	13	TGTGCCAGCAGCAGGACAGACACAGATACGCAGTATTTT	CASSRTDTDTQYF
NA	TRBD1	TRBJ2-5	TRBV5-8	14	TGTGCCAGCACCTATGGACAGGGACGAGAGACCCAGTACTTC	CASTYGQGRETQYF
NA	NA	TRBJ2-5	TRBV2	13	TGTGCCAGCAGTGTAGTACTTGGAGAGACCCAGTACTTC	CASSVVLGETQYF
NA	TRBD2	TRBJ2-7	TRBV4-3	15	TGCGCCAGCGTAACCGGGACTAGCGTCTCCTACGAGCAGTACTTC	CASVTGTSVSYEQYF
once	TRBD1	TRBJ1-5	TRBV19	17	TGTGCCAGTAGTACCCCCGGGGGACAGCGAGGCAATCAGCCCCAGCATTTT	CASSTPGGQRGNQPQHF
NA	NA	TRBJ2-6	TRBV19	17	TGTGCCAGTAGTATGGCCCCGTGGCCTTCTGGGGCCAACGTCCTGACTTTC	CASSMAPWPSGANVLTF
NA	NA	TRBJ2-7	TRBV6-5	15	TGTGCCAGCAGTAAACGGAGGACCAACGAATACGAGCAGTACTTC	CASSKRRTNEYEQYF
NA	TRBD1	TRBJ2-5	TRBV6-5	15	TGTGCCAGCAGTTATTTTAGGGGGCTCGGAGAGACCCAGTACTTC	CASSYFRGLGETQYF
once	NA	TRBJ1-5	TRBV3-1/TRBV3-2	16	TGTGCCAGCAGCCAAGAGGCGGGGGTTAGCAATCAGCCCCAGCATTTT	CASSQEAGVSNQPQHF
few	NA	TRBJ1-1	TRBV4-3	15	TGCGCCAGCAGCCCTAGAAAGGCGGAAAACACTGAAGCTTTCTTT	CASSPRKAENTEAFF
NA	NA	TRBJ2-1	TRBV28	15	TGTGCCAGCAGTTTAGCGGGACTGGGTTACAATGAGCAGTTCTTC	CASSLAGLGYNEQFF
NA	TRBD2	TRBJ2-7	TRBV19	14	TGTGCCAGTAGTTGGGGTCGGGGACTAGCGACGCAGTACTTC	CASSWGRGLATQYF
NA	TRBD1	TRBJ1-2	TRBV19	13	TGTGCCAGTAGGCAGCGGGACAGGGTTACCTACACCTTC	CASRQRDRVTYTF
NA	TRBD2	TRBJ2-7	TRBV3-1/TRBV3-2	16	TGTGCCAGCAGTCTCCGACTAGCGGGAGGCCCGAGGGAGCAGTACTTC	CASSLRLAGGPREQYF
NA	NA	TRBJ1-1	TRBV27	13	TGTGCCACCCGGGACATCATGAACACTGAAGCTTTCTTT	CATRDIMNTEAFF
NA	TRBD1	TRBJ1-2	TRBV27	15	TGTGCCAGCAGTCTGACAGGGGGGCAAGCATATGGCTACACCTTC	CASSLTGGQAYGYTF
once	TRBD2	TRBJ2-2	TRBV4-3	18	TGCGCCAGCAGCCAAGAGGGTGGAGCGGGAGGGAACACCGGGGAGCTGTTTTTT	CASSQEGGAGGNTGELFF
NA	TRBD2	TRBJ2-7	TRBV27	14	TGTGCCAGCAGTTTAATGGCGGGAGCGTACGAGCAGTACTTC	CASSLMAGAYEQYF
NA	NA	TRBJ1-5	TRBV27	15	TGTGCCAGCAGTTTATGGGCCCTGAGCAATCAGCCCCAGCATTTT	CASSLWALSNQPQHF
NA	NA	TRBJ2-7	TRBV5-5	18	TGTGCCAGCAGCTTCTGGACAAGGGGGTCAATAGGGGTTTTAGAGCAGTACTTC	CASSFWTRGSIGVLEQYF
NA	NA	TRBJ1-5	TRBV28	18	TGTGCCAGCAGTCCCCACGGGGAAAGGGTTTATAGCAATCAGCCCCAGCATTTT	CASSPHGERVYSNQPQHF
NA	TRBD1	TRBJ2-1	TRBV10-3	14	TGTGCCATCAGTGAGGGGGACAGCCACAATGAGCAGTTCTTC	CAISEGDSHNEQFF
NA	NA	TRBJ2-5	TRBV27	11	TGTGCCATCAGTAACGGGGAGACCCAGTACTTC	CAISNGETQYF
NA	NA	TRBJ2-5	TRBV28	15	TGTGCCAGCAGTTTTTCGTCGGTGGGGCCTGAGACCCAGTACTTC	CASSFSSVGPETQYF
once	TRBD2	TRBJ2-7	TRBV6-5	15	TGTGCCAGTAACGGACTAGCGGATTCTGGCTACGAGCAGTACTTC	CASNGLADSGYEQYF
NA	TRBD2	TRBJ2-7	TRBV4-3	16	TGCGCCAGCAGCCCCGGGGCTAGCGGGACTAATAAGGAGCAGTACTTC	CASSPGASGTNKEQYF
once	NA	TRBJ1-1	TRBV18	14	TGTGCCAGCTCACGTGGACAGTTGAACACTGAAGCTTTCTTT	CASSRGQLNTEAFF
few	NA	TRBJ2-1	TRBV7-2	12	TGTGCCAGCAGCTCCAGGTCAGGGGAGCAGTTCTTC	CASSSRSGEQFF
NA	TRBD2	TRBJ2-3	TRBV28	14	TGTGCCAGCAGGAACGGGGGGATCACAGATACGCAGTATTTT	CASRNGGITDTQYF
once	TRBD1	TRBJ1-4	TRBV5-1	15	TGCGCCAGCAGCATTACAGGGGATGGAGTTGAAAAACTGTTTTTT	CASSITGDGVEKLFF
once	TRBD2	TRBJ2-7	TRBV4-1	15	TGCGCCAGCAGCCAAGCCCCGGGAGGACTGTACGAGCAGTACTTC	CASSQAPGGLYEQYF
NA	NA	TRBJ1-5	TRBV19	15	TGTGCCAGTAGTATGGGAGGAAATAGCAATCAGCCCCAGCATTTT	CASSMGGNSNQPQHF
once	NA	TRBJ2-1	TRBV4-3	16	TGCGCCAGCAGCCAAGATCTAGCCCCTCGGGGTGGTGAGCAGTTCTTC	CASSQDLAPRGGEQFF
NA	NA	TRBJ2-5	TRBV11-1	14	TGTGCCAGCAGCATCTCCCCGTACCAAGAGACCCAGTACTTC	CASSISPYQETQYF
NA	NA	TRBJ1-5	TRBV10-3	15	TGTGCCATCAGCGAAGACTTAACTGAGGGTCAGCCCCAGCATTTT	CAISEDLTEGQPQHF
NA	NA	TRBJ1-5	TRBV18	16	TGTGCCAGCTCAGGACAGAGTTCCGCAATAGGACAGCCCCAGCATTTT	CASSGQSSAIGQPQHF
NA	TRBD1	TRBJ1-4	TRBV14	17	TGTGCCAGCAGCCAAGAGGGACAGGGCTGGAGAGGCGAAAAACTGTTTTTT	CASSQEGQGWRGEKLFF
NA	TRBD2	TRBJ2-3	TRBV7-9	17	TGTGCCAGCAGCTTAAATCGGTTAGCGGGAGATCCAGATACGCAGTATTTT	CASSLNRLAGDPDTQYF
once	NA	TRBJ1-2	TRBV6-2/TRBV6-3	13	TGCGCCAGCAGCCCCGATAGAACCTATGGCTACACCTTC	CASSPDRTYGYTF
NA	NA	TRBJ1-3	TRBV6-2/TRBV6-3	18	TGTGCCAGCAGTTACTCGGCGGGGAAGGTTTTACCTGGAAACACCATATATTTT	CASSYSAGKVLPGNTIYF
NA	TRBD1	TRBJ1-3	TRBV28	14	TGTGCCAGCACCTCACCGGGACAGGGAAACACCATATATTTT	CASTSPGQGNTIYF
NA	NA	TRBJ2-1	TRBV28	15	TGTGCCAGCACCCGCGACAGGGAGGTTTGGGATGAGCAGTTCTTC	CASTRDREVWDEQFF
few	TRBD1	TRBJ2-3	TRBV28	18	TGTGCCAGCAGTTTATTTGGGGGGGGACAGGGAACCACAGATACGCAGTATTTT	CASSLFGGGQGTTDTQYF
NA	TRBD2	TRBJ2-1	TRBV19	14	TGTGCCAGTAGTATAGTACTAGCGGGAAACGAGCAGTTCTTC	CASSIVLAGNEQFF
NA	NA	TRBJ1-2	TRBV7-9	11	TGTGCCAGCAGCCAAAGCGATGGCTACACCTTC	CASSQSDGYTF
NA	NA	TRBJ1-5	TRBV7-9	15	TGTGCCAGCAGCTCGGGCGGGTTTAGCAATCAGCCCCAGCATTTT	CASSSGGFSNQPQHF
once	TRBD2	TRBJ2-3	TRBV6-5	14	TGTGCCAGCAGGGGACTAGCAGGCACAGATACGCAGTATTTT	CASRGLAGTDTQYF
NA	TRBD1	TRBJ1-1	TRBV4-3	14	TGCGCCAGCAGCCTGGGACAGTCTGGCTCTAAAGCTTTCTTT	CASSLGQSGSKAFF
NA	NA	TRBJ2-7	TRBV4-3	13	TGCGCCAGCAGCCCCGAGCGGGCCTACGAGCAGTACTTC	CASSPERAYEQYF
NA	NA	TRBJ1-5	TRBV7-9	15	TGTGCCAGCAGCTTAGTCGGAGGCCCGGCCCAGCCCCAGCATTTT	CASSLVGGPAQPQHF
once	TRBD1	TRBJ1-1	TRBV2	11	TGTGCCAGCAAGTTGACAGGGGAAGCTTTCTTT	CASKLTGEAFF
NA	TRBD1	TRBJ1-1	TRBV5-8	16	TGTGCCAGCAGTCGGACAGGGTTGAGGGTGAACACTGAAGCTTTCTTT	CASSRTGLRVNTEAFF
NA	TRBD2	TRBJ2-1	TRBV11-2	16	TGTGCCAGCAGCCTACGACTAGCGGTCTCCTACAATGAGCAGTTCTTC	CASSLRLAVSYNEQFF
NA	TRBD2	TRBJ2-3	TRBV27	14	TGTGCCAGCAGGGGGGGACTAGCAGCAGATACGCAGTATTTT	CASRGGLAADTQYF
few	TRBD1	TRBJ1-2	TRBV18	16	TGTGCCAGCTCACCACCGAGGGCAGGGGGCACCTATGGCTACACCTTC	CASSPPRAGGTYGYTF
NA	TRBD2	TRBJ2-1	TRBV6-5	13	TGTGCCAGCATTGTGACTAGCGGGAGTGAGCAGTTCTTC	CASIVTSGSEQFF
NA	TRBD1	TRBJ2-7	TRBV6-5	12	TGTGCCAGCAGGTACAGGGGTTACGAGCAGTACTTC	CASRYRGYEQYF